Shown below are 4 T cell receptor beta chains from a single sample sequenced in a study of cytomegalovirus exposure and HLA in healthy donors. Sequencing was performed with immunoSEQ multiplex PCR; in TCRdb, only in-frame clones are kept and a portion is missing. The sample consists of over 200,000 clones, 88% of them appearing once. Material for sequencing was PBMCs. These receptors all stem from a young woman in good health and CMV-seronegative.

The chain joins TRBV15 to TRBJ2-5, with D unclear. The CDR3 consists of 15 residues. The ends were cut back, 0 bases at V and 1 base at J, with 9 bases in the middle. Germline V CDR1 and CDR2: LNHNV, YYDKDF (reference sequence). DNA of the CDR3: TGTGCCACCAGCAGAGATGTTCTAGTCCAAGAGACCCAGTACTTC. It codes for CATSRDVLVQETQYF.

The rearrangement joins TRBV5-4 to TRBJ2-3, with 8 bases lining up with TRBD2. Looked up from germline, CDR1 is SGHNT and CDR2 is YYREEE (reference sequence). V gave up 6 bases and J gave up 4 bases; unmatched junction bases: 7. CDR3 length equals 14 residues. CDR3 residues: CASTPGTRPDTQYF. CDR3 in DNA: TGTGCCAGCACCCCCGGGACTAGGCCAGATACGCAGTATTTT.

This clone was seen only a few times. The chain joins TRBV11-2 to TRBJ1-2; D gene uncertain. Trimming took 5 bases from V and 0 from J, leaving 13 bases between them. The CDR3 sequence is 15 residues long. The germline gives CDR1 SGHAT, CDR2 FQNNGV. CDR3 DNA sequence: TGTGCCAGCAGCCCCAGTTCTCAAGCTAACTATGGCTACACCTTC. Residues: CASSPSSQANYGYTF.

The V and J genes are TRBV15 and TRBJ2-4; 9 nucleotides align to TRBD1. This CDR3 has 14 amino acids. Per germline, CDR1 LNHNV and CDR2 YYDKDF (reference sequence). After removal of 3 bases from V and 8 bases from J, the junction contained 5 bases not matched to a gene. CDR3 sequence reads: CATSRGQGRDIQYF. The CDR3 DNA reads as TGTGCCACCAGCAGGGGACAGGGAAGGGACATTCAGTACTTC.